The 32 T cell receptor beta chains reported below all come from one sample, sequenced in a study of T cell repertoires in cytomegalovirus infection. In TCRdb, the reads were re-called with MiXCR into one record per CDR3 protein. The sample gives about 700,000 distinct CDR3 sequences, around a third of which show up once; about 18% is in the top ten. No antigens are known for them. The sample in question was cultured PBMCs, obtained from culture after CMV antigen stimulation. Receptor source: a human donor in good health (CMV status not recorded). Some clones in this sample may be carry-over from other donors' samples.

This clonotype was seen a handful of times. The CDR3 DNA sequence: TGTGCCAGCAAGGGGGGGCCGAACACCGGGGAGCTGTTTTTT. Its translation is CASKGGPNTGELFF. The chain links TRBV6-1 to TRBJ2-2, with D maybe TRBD2 (7 bases). The germline V gene has CDR1 MNHNS and CDR2 SASEGT. This CDR3 comprises 14 residues. Trimming removed 7 bases at V and 0 bases at J, with 9 bases between.

The chain is built from TRBV19 and TRBJ2-3, with 9 bases that match TRBD1. CDR1 and CDR2 (germline): LNHDA, SQIVND (reference sequence). The CDR3 is 13 amino acids. V trimming: 9 bases; J trimming: 4 bases; junction bases outside the gene matches: 5. The CDR3 DNA reads as TGTGCCAGCGGACAGGGGAGCGCAGATACGCAGTATTTT. Its protein is CASGQGSADTQYF.

The V gene is TRBV7-2, the J gene TRBJ2-1; D perhaps matches TRBD2 (5 bases). The V and J ends lost 5 bases and 5 bases respectively, with 22 bases between them. The V gene's germline CDR1 is SGHTA and CDR2 FQGNSA. The CDR3 spans 17 residues. CDR3 amino acids: CASSLQSGIPPDNEQFF. CDR3 DNA sequence: TGTGCCAGCAGCCTCCAATCCGGGATTCCGCCGGACAATGAGCAGTTCTTC.

This clonotype was counted only a few times. The V and J genes are TRBV11-2 and TRBJ2-7; D is undetermined. The CDR3 sequence is 15 residues long. The V gene's germline CDR1 is SGHAT and CDR2 FQNNGV. V gave up 1 base and J gave up 5 bases, with 15 bases separating them. The CDR3 bases are TGTGCCAGCAGCTTAGTTCCCCTCTTAAGTAACGAGCAGTACTTC. Amino acid sequence: CASSLVPLLSNEQYF.

J is TRBJ1-3 and V is TRBV6-5; a possible D gene is TRBD1 (6 bases). Germline CDR1 MNHEY, CDR2 SVGAGI. The CDR3 consists of 17 residues. V was trimmed by 0 bases and J by 0 bases, leaving 12 bases between them. CDR3 sequence (DNA): TGTGCCAGCAGTTACTCCAGGGGTCACTACTCTGGAAACACCATATATTTT. Translation gives CASSYSRGHYSGNTIYF.

This clonotype was observed a few times. The chain combines TRBV11-2 with TRBJ2-1, with TRBD1 identical over 9 bases. CDR1 and CDR2 from the germline V gene are SGHAT and FQNNGV. V was clipped by 4 bases and J by 5 bases; unmatched bases: 9. This CDR3 has 16 residues. CDR3 amino acids: CASSSLPGTGNNEQFF. In DNA, the CDR3 is TGTGCCAGCAGCTCCCTACCCGGGACAGGGAACAATGAGCAGTTCTTC. Combining the CDR3 with reference TRBV11-2 and TRBJ2-1 gives the whole variable domain EAGVAQSPRYKIIEKRQSVAFWCNPISGHATLYWYQQILGQGPKLLIQFQNNGVVDDSQLPKDRFSAERLKGVDSTLKIQPAKLEDSAVYLCASSSLPGTGNNEQFFGPGTRLTVL.

This chain joins TRBV27 and TRBJ2-3; 12 bases fit TRBD2. The CDR3 covers 19 residues. The ends lost 6 bases at V and 2 bases at J; junction bases unmatched: 15. Germline V gene sequence: CDR1 MNHEY, CDR2 SMNVEV (reference sequence). DNA of the CDR3: TGTGCCAGCAGCCGATTCGGACTAGCGGGGTCCGGGGACACAGATACGCAGTATTTT. Amino acid sequence: CASSRFGLAGSGDTDTQYF.

With respect to this clonotype: An end of the junction differs from the germline gene, which may be a read error. V gene TRBV12-3 or TRBV12-4 combines with J gene TRBJ1-4; no firm D call. This CDR3 comprises 12 residues. In DNA, the CDR3 is TGTGCCAGCAGACTTATCCCGGGAACTCTGTGTTTT. This gives the protein CASRLIPGTLCF.

There are a few counts of this clonotype. The chain has TRBV5-4 and TRBJ2-1; 7 bases agree with TRBD2. There are 16 residues in the CDR3. CDR1 is SGHNT and CDR2 is YYREEE in the germline V gene (reference sequence). Trimming took 5 bases from V and 1 from J; bases not matched to a gene: 9. CDR3: CASSSSGMGSYNEQFF. CDR3 nucleotides: TGTGCCAGCAGTTCAAGCGGGATGGGGTCCTACAATGAGCAGTTCTTC.

This clonotype was detected ten times or more. The chain uses TRBV7-2 and TRBJ2-7; tentatively, D is TRBD1 or TRBD2 (6 bases each). The V gene's germline CDR1 is SGHTA and CDR2 FQGNSA. This CDR3 has 15 amino acids. The ends were cut back, 5 bases at V and 3 bases at J, with 17 bases in the middle. The CDR3 loop is CASSTLVGGLYEQYF. CDR3 DNA sequence: TGTGCCAGCAGCACCCTAGTGGGGGGCCTCTACGAGCAGTACTTC.

In this sample, this clonotype turned up a few times. This rearrangement joins TRBV6-1 to TRBJ1-4; no clear D gene. The CDR3 is 14 residues long. Germline V CDR1 and CDR2: MNHNS, SASEGT. The V end lost 7 bases, the J end lost 10 bases, and 19 bases lay between the germline ends. The CDR3 reads CASTQPGSVGKLFF. CDR3 coding DNA: TGTGCCAGCACCCAGCCGGGGTCCGTAGGAAAACTGTTTTTT.

The J gene is TRBJ2-5, the V gene TRBV11-2; 7 bases match TRBD2. From germline, CDR1 is SGHAT and CDR2 FQNNGV. J was trimmed by 4 bases and V by 5 bases; bases with no gene match: 13. The CDR3 contains 16 residues. The CDR3 DNA reads TGTGCCAGCAGCCCTCGCAGCGCCGGCGGGGGAGAGACCCAGTACTTC. It encodes CASSPRSAGGGETQYF.

This chain uses TRBV7-2 with TRBJ2-3; no definite D call. Germline-derived CDR1 and CDR2 are SGHTA and FQGNSA. The ends were cut back, 5 bases at V and 0 bases at J, with 18 bases in the middle. This CDR3 comprises 17 residues. This CDR3 is CASSPLIWTTSTDTQYF. The CDR3 nucleotides read TGTGCCAGCAGCCCCCTAATTTGGACCACGAGCACAGATACGCAGTATTTT.

V and J are TRBV10-3 and TRBJ2-5, with D maybe TRBD1 (7 bases). This CDR3 comprises 13 residues. Germline V gene sequence: CDR1 ENHRY, CDR2 SYGVKD. V lost 8 bases and J 1 base, leaving 11 bases between the germline ends. Here the CDR3 reads CAIRRGLQETQYF. CDR3 in DNA: TGTGCCATCCGGAGGGGGCTCCAAGAGACCCAGTACTTC.

This chain connects TRBV7-9 to TRBJ1-2; the D is unclear. Germline CDR1 reads SEHNR; CDR2 reads FQNEAQ (reference sequence). V lost 5 bases and J lost 7, with 17 bases in between. This CDR3 spans 14 amino acids. The CDR3 here is CASSHTGEGFGYTF. CDR3 nucleotide sequence: TGTGCCAGCAGCCATACGGGCGAAGGGTTTGGCTACACCTTC.

The gene calls are TRBV19 and TRBJ1-1, with a possible D match to TRBD1 (6 bases). Germline V gene lookup returns CDR1 LNHDA and CDR2 SQIVND (reference sequence). This CDR3 has 14 residues. V lost 10 bases and J lost 0, with 15 bases in between. CDR3 in DNA: TGTGCCACCCGACAGGTCGGAATGAACACTGAAGCTTTCTTT. Encoded protein: CATRQVGMNTEAFF.

A few counts support this clonotype. This chain joins TRBV3-1 and TRBJ2-1, with D perhaps being TRBD1 or TRBD2 (5 bases each). CDR1 and CDR2 from the germline V gene are LGHDT and YNNKEL (reference sequence). The CDR3 has 16 residues. V shed 6 bases and J shed 0 bases, with 15 bases lying between them. DNA of the CDR3: TGTGCCAGCAGTCTCTTTGGGACCCGCTCCTACAATGAGCAGTTCTTC. Its translation is CASSLFGTRSYNEQFF.

V gene TRBV6-5 combines with J gene TRBJ2-3, with D possibly TRBD2 on 5 matching bases. Germline V lookup: CDR1 MNHEY, CDR2 SVGAGI. The CDR3 extends over 13 amino acids. V was shortened by 6 bases and J by 4 bases, with 11 bases between the two germline ends. In DNA, the CDR3 is TGTGCCAGCAGCCGCCGGACTTCAGATACGCAGTATTTT. Translated: CASSRRTSDTQYF.

This sequence joins TRBV6-2 or TRBV6-3 and TRBJ2-1; TRBD2 agrees at 11 bases. Germline values: CDR1 MNHEY, CDR2 SVGEGT. There are 15 residues in the CDR3. Unmatched junction bases numbered 3, after V lost 5 bases and J lost 3 bases. The CDR3 bases are TGTGCCAGCAGTGTAGCGGGGGGGGTCTACAATGAGCAGTTCTTC. It is translated as CASSVAGGVYNEQFF.

The chain joins TRBV7-2 to TRBJ2-5; D remains unclear. The germline gives CDR1 SGHTA, CDR2 FQGNSA. There are 13 residues in the CDR3. Between the trimmed V and J ends, which lost 5 bases and 4 bases, there was a span of 11 bases. CDR3 protein: CASSRVDLETQYF. The CDR3 nucleotides are TGTGCCAGCAGCCGGGTCGATTTAGAGACCCAGTACTTC.

The genes are TRBV29-1 and TRBJ2-1; TRBD1 matches 7 bases. The CDR3 contains 12 residues. V shed 2 bases, J shed 9 bases, and the junction held 4 bases outside the gene matches. Germline V CDR1 and CDR2: SQVTM, ANQGSEA. CDR3 sequence: CSVEPYRGEQFF. Written as DNA, the CDR3 is TGCAGCGTTGAACCTTACAGGGGTGAGCAGTTCTTC.

This chain joins TRBV5-6 and TRBJ2-7; D perhaps matches TRBD1 (6 bases). V was clipped by 3 bases and J by 2 bases, with 12 bases between them. The CDR3 has 14 amino acids. CDR1 is SGHDT, CDR2 YYEEEE, per germline. CDR3 coding DNA: TGTGCCAGCAGCTGGGGATCAGGGGCCTACGAGCAGTACTTC. This codes for CASSWGSGAYEQYF.

Notes on this clonotype: A much larger clonotype is one base distant, so this may be a read error. J is TRBJ1-6 and V is TRBV7-9; TRBD1 aligns across 9 bases. Per germline, CDR1 SEHNR and CDR2 FQNEAQ (reference sequence). The CDR3 is 15 amino acids. The V segment lost 5 bases and the J segment 7 bases; nucleotides outside the gene matches: 6. CDR3 DNA: TGTGCCAGCAGCCTACGGACAGGGGTGAATTCACCCCTCCACTTT. Translating it yields CASSLRTGVNSPLHF.

This chain uses TRBV3-1 with TRBJ2-5; D is unresolved. The germline CDR1 and CDR2 sequences are LGHDT and YNNKEL (reference sequence). With 5 bases removed from V and 4 bases from J, the gap between germline ends came to 14 bases. This CDR3 spans 14 amino acids. CDR3 bases: TGTGCCAGCAGCAAGGACCTTTCCGGAGAGACCCAGTACTTC. This gives the protein CASSKDLSGETQYF.

The rearrangement uses TRBV5-4 and TRBJ2-1, with D perhaps matching TRBD2 (6 bases). The CDR3 has 13 residues. CDR1 is SGHNT, CDR2 YYREEE, per germline (reference sequence). Trimming pared 8 bases from V and 5 bases from J, leaving 14 bases between. The CDR3 DNA is TGTGCCAGTCGGTCCCCGGGGGACAATGAGCAGTTCTTC. Amino acid sequence: CASRSPGDNEQFF.

The rearrangement links TRBV28 to TRBJ2-3; D not resolved. Germline V gives CDR1 MDHEN, CDR2 SYDVKM. Trimming cost V 8 bases and J 5 bases, with 11 bases left between them. The CDR3 covers 12 residues. The CDR3 DNA follows: TGTGCCAGCCATCGTACAGTAGATACGCAGTATTTT. Protein sequence: CASHRTVDTQYF. Full variable domain (outside the CDR3, taken from reference TRBV28 and TRBJ2-3): DVKVTQSSRYLVKRTGEKVFLECVQDMDHENMFWYRQDPGLGLRLIYFSYDVKMKEKGDIPEGYSVSREKKERFSLILESASTNQTSMYLCASHRTVDTQYFGPGTRLTVL.

This chain connects TRBV7-2 to TRBJ2-3; D unclear. V gave up 4 bases and J gave up 1 base, with 12 bases separating them. This CDR3 comprises 15 residues. Germline V gene sequence: CDR1 SGHTA, CDR2 FQGNSA. The CDR3: CASSSPEQGTDTQYF. The CDR3, as DNA: TGTGCCAGCAGCTCCCCGGAGCAGGGCACAGATACGCAGTATTTT.

The V call is TRBV6-8, the J call TRBJ2-1; a weak D match, TRBD2 (6 bases). V shed 2 bases and J shed 10 bases, with 15 bases lying between them. Per germline, CDR1 MNHGY and CDR2 SAAAGT. The CDR3 runs to 14 residues. CDR3 amino acids: CASSYPGEGGEQFF. Written as DNA, the CDR3 is TGTGCCAGCAGTTACCCGGGAGAGGGAGGCGAGCAGTTCTTC.

The chain has TRBV20-1 and TRBJ2-5; the D is unclear. The CDR3 loop spans 13 amino acids. Per the germline V gene, CDR1 is DFQATT and CDR2 is SNEGSKA (reference sequence). V lost 5 bases and J lost 2, with 12 bases in between. DNA for the CDR3: TGCAGTGCTCACACCTTGGGACAAGAGACCCAGTACTTC. As protein: CSAHTLGQETQYF.

The V call is TRBV7-9, the J call TRBJ1-5, with 10 bases aligning to TRBD1. Germline V gene data show CDR1 as SEHNR and CDR2 as FQNEAQ (reference sequence). V shed 3 bases, J shed 9 bases, and the junction held 5 bases outside the gene matches. CDR3 length: 14 amino acids. CDR3 sequence (DNA): TGTGCCAGCAGCTTGACAGGGGGCCTTGGGCCCCAGCATTTT. It encodes CASSLTGGLGPQHF.

This clonotype appeared many times. The genes are TRBV7-2 and TRBJ2-3; perhaps TRBD2 as D (6 bases). Looked up from germline, CDR1 is SGHTA and CDR2 is FQGNSA. The CDR3 extends over 14 amino acids. The V end was cut by 5 bases, the J end by 6 bases, with 15 bases between. The CDR3 spells CASSATSSLDTQYF. The CDR3 DNA sequence: TGTGCCAGCAGCGCTACTAGCTCTTTGGATACGCAGTATTTT.

This chain connects TRBV12-3 or TRBV12-4 to TRBJ2-7; D gene uncertain. Trimming left V 3 bases short and J 0 bases short, with 12 bases between. The CDR3 extends over 15 amino acids. CDR3 bases: TGTGCCAGCAGTTTGACCCGCTCGGGCTCCTACGAGCAGTACTTC. Translation gives CASSLTRSGSYEQYF.